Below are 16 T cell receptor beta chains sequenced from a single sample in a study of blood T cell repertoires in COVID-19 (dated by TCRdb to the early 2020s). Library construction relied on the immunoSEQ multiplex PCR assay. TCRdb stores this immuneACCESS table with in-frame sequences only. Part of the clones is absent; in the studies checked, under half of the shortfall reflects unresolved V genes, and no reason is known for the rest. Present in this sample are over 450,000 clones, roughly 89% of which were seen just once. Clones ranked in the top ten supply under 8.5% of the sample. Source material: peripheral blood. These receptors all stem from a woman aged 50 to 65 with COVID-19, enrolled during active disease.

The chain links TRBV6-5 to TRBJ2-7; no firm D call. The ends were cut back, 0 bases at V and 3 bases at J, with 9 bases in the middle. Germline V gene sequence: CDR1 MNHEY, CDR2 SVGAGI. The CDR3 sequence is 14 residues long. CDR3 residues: CASSYSAEGYEQYF. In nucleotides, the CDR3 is TGTGCCAGCAGTTACTCGGCGGAAGGCTACGAGCAGTACTTC.

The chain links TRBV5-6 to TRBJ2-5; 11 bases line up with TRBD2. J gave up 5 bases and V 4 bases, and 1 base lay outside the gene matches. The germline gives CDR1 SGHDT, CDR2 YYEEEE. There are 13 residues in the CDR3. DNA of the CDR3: TGTGCCAGCAGCCGACTAGCGGGGGAGACCCAGTACTTC. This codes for CASSRLAGETQYF.

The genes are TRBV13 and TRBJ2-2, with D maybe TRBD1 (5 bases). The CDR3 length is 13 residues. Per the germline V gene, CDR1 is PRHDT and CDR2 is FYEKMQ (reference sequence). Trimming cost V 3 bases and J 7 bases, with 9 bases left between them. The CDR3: CASSFSQGGELFF. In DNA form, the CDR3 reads TGTGCCAGCAGCTTTTCCCAGGGCGGGGAGCTGTTTTTT.

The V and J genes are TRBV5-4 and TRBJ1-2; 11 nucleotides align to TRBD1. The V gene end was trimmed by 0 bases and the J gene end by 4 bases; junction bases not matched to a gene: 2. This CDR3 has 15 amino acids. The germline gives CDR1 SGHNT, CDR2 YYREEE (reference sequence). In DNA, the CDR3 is TGTGCCAGCAGCTTGGGTGGGACAGGGGGCTATGGCTACACCTTC. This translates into CASSLGGTGGYGYTF.

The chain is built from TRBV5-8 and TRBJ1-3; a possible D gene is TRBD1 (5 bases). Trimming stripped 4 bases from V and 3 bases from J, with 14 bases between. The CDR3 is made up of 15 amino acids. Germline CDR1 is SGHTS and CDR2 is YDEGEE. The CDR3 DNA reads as TGTGCCAGCAGCATAAGGGGAAGTAGTGGAAACACCATATATTTT. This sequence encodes CASSIRGSSGNTIYF.

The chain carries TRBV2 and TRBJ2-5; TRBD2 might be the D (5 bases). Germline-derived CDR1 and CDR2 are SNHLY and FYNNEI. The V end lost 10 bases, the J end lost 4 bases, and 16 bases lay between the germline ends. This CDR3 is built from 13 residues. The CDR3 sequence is CATRYGVLETQYF. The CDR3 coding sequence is TGTGCCACCAGATACGGGGTTTTAGAGACCCAGTACTTC.

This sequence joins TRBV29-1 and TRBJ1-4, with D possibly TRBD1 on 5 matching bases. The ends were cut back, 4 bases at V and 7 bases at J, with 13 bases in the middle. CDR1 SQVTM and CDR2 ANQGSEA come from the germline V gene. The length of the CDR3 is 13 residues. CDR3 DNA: TGCAGCGTTGTTTTTCCAGGGCGTGAAAAACTGTTTTTT. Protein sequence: CSVVFPGREKLFF.

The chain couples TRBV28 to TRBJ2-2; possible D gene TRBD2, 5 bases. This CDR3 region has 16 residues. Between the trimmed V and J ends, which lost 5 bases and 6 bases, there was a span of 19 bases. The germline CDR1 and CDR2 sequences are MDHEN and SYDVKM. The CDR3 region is CASSPHTRRFAGELFF. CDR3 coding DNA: TGTGCCAGCAGTCCACACACCCGGAGGTTTGCCGGGGAGCTGTTTTTT.

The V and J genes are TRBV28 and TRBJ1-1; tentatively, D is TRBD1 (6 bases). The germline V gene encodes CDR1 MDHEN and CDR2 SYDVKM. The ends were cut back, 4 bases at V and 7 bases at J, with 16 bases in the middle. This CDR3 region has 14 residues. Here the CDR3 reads CASSSPTGRIEAFF. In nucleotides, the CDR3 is TGTGCCAGCAGTTCCCCGACAGGTAGGATTGAAGCTTTCTTT.

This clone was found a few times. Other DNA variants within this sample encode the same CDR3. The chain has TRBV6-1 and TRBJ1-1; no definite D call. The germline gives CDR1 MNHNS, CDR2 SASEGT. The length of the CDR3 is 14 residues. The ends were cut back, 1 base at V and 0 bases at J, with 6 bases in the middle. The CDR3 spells CASSEVRVNTEAFF. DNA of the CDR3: TGTGCCAGCAGTGAAGTCCGGGTGAACACTGAAGCTTTCTTT.

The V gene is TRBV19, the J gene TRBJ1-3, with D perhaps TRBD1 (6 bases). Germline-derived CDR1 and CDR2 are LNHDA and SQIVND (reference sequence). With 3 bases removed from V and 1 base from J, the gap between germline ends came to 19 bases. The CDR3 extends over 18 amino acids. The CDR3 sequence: CASSIWAGDGVSGNTIYF. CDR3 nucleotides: TGTGCCAGTAGTATCTGGGCAGGGGACGGCGTTTCTGGAAACACCATATATTTT.

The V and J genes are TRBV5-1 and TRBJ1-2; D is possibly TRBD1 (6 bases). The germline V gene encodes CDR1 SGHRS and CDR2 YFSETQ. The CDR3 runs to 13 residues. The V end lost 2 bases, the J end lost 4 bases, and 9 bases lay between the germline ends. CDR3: CASSLNRAYGYTF. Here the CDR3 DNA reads TGCGCCAGCAGCTTAAACAGGGCCTATGGCTACACCTTC.

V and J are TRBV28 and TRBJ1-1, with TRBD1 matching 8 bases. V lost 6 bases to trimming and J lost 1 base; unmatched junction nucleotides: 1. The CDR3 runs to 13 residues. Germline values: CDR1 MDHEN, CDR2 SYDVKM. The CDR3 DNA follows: TGTGCCAGCAGAGGACAGGGGAACACTGAAGCTTTCTTT. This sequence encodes CASRGQGNTEAFF. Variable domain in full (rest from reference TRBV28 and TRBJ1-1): DVKVTQSSRYLVKRTGEKVFLECVQDMDHENMFWYRQDPGLGLRLIYFSYDVKMKEKGDIPEGYSVSREKKERFSLILESASTNQTSMYLCASRGQGNTEAFFGQGTRLTVV.

CDR3 sequence (DNA): TGTGCCAGCAGCAAAGAAGCGACAGGGGCCCTGAACACTGAAGCTTTCTTT. Amino acid sequence: CASSKEATGALNTEAFF. V is TRBV21-1 and J is TRBJ1-1; the table assigns TRBD1, which was not confirmed against the DNA. TRBV21-1 is a known pseudogene. This CDR3 is built from 17 residues.

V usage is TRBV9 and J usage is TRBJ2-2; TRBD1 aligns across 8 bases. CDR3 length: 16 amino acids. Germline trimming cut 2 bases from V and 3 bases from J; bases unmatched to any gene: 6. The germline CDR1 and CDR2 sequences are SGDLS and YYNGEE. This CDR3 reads CASSVGQGPDTGELFF. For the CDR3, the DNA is TGTGCCAGCAGCGTCGGACAGGGCCCCGACACCGGGGAGCTGTTTTTT.

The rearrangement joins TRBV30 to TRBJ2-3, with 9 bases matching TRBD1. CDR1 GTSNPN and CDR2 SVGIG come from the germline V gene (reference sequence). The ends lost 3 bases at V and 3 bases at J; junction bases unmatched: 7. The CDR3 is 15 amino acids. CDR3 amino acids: CAWRFRDRVTDTQYF. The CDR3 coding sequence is TGTGCCTGGAGGTTCCGGGACAGGGTAACAGATACGCAGTATTTT.